The entry below gives a single T cell receptor (beta chain) sequence along with its context. From germline, CDR1 is SGHRS and CDR2 YFSETQ. This CDR3 is 17 amino acids long. The V gene lost 4 bases and the J gene lost 7 bases, with 24 bases spanning the gap. The record originates from a study of identifying expanded T cells in peripheral blood. The protocol was immunoSEQ multiplex PCR, while the TCRdb copy is restricted to in-frame clones and leaves out a portion. The data show tens of thousands of clones, with nearly 90% seen just once and around 6% held by the top ten. The V and J genes are TRBV5-1 and TRBJ2-1; perhaps TRBD2 as D (5 bases). The TCR sequence derives from a person between 18 and 75 years old in good health. Sequencing was carried out using blood. CDR3 loop: CASSPTPSGIWPNEQFF. For the CDR3, the DNA is TGCGCCAGCAGCCCGACGCCATCCGGGATCTGGCCAAATGAGCAGTTCTTC.